One sample yielded the 20 T cell receptor beta chains listed below, sequenced in a study of blood T cell repertoires in COVID-19. Profiled with immunoSEQ multiplex PCR; TCRdb holds only in-frame clones, not every one. The table lists about 220,000 clones, about three quarters of them singletons. Sequencing was done on a sample of peripheral blood. These TCRs come from a woman in her 70s with acute or convalescent COVID-19.

This clone has more than one count but fewer than ten. This chain uses TRBV24-1 with TRBJ2-5, with TRBD1 as a possible D gene (6 bases). Germline V lookup: CDR1 KGHDR, CDR2 SFDVKD. V lost 2 bases, J lost 5 bases, and 11 bases lay in between. The CDR3 spans 14 residues. CDR3 nucleotide sequence: TGTGCCACCAGTGATTCACAGGGCTGGGAGACCCAGTACTTC. Its protein is CATSDSQGWETQYF.

The chain has TRBV18 and TRBJ2-3; tentatively, D is TRBD1 (5 bases). V dropped 3 bases and J dropped 4 bases, with 11 bases sitting between them. From germline, CDR1 is KGHSH and CDR2 LQKENI. CDR3 length equals 14 residues. CDR3 amino acids: CASSPQGSADTQYF. CDR3 DNA sequence: TGTGCCAGCTCACCTCAGGGTAGTGCAGATACGCAGTATTTT.

CDR3 residues: CASNPIGSTEAFF. The CDR3 bases are TGTGCCAGCAATCCCATAGGGAGCACTGAAGCTTTCTTT. The chain employs TRBV6-5 and TRBJ1-1; D unresolved. The CDR3 is made up of 13 amino acids. V was pared by 7 bases and J by 4 bases, with 13 bases between. Germline loops: CDR1 MNHEY, CDR2 SVGAGI.

The chain employs TRBV7-2 and TRBJ2-3; possibly TRBD2 for D (5 bases). V was pared by 1 base and J by 0 bases, with 11 bases between. The CDR3 has 16 residues. Germline CDR1 and CDR2: SGHTA and FQGNSA. CDR3 sequence (DNA): TGTGCCAGCAGCTTAGTAGGCGGGCCGAGCACAGATACGCAGTATTTT. Translation: CASSLVGGPSTDTQYF.

The chain carries TRBV5-1 and TRBJ1-2; TRBD1 is a possible D gene (6 bases). The CDR3 sequence is 14 residues long. CDR1 SGHRS and CDR2 YFSETQ come from the germline V gene. V dropped 4 bases and J dropped 6 bases, with 16 bases sitting between them. The CDR3 DNA follows: TGCGCCAGCAGCGTATCTTCGGGGGGCCATGGCTACACCTTC. Protein product: CASSVSSGGHGYTF. Drawing the rest from reference TRBV5-1 and TRBJ1-2, the complete variable domain is KAGVTQTPRYLIKTRGQQVTLSCSPISGHRSVSWYQQTPGQGLQFLFEYFSETQRNKGNFPGRFSGRQFSNSRSEMNVSTLELGDSALYLCASSVSSGGHGYTFGSGTRLTVV.

The chain uses TRBV10-3 and TRBJ2-7; 10 bases map to TRBD1. CDR1 and CDR2 from the germline V gene are ENHRY and SYGVKD. With V trimmed by 7 bases and J by 7 bases, 4 bases remained unmatched. The CDR3 has 12 residues. In DNA, the CDR3 is TGTGCCATCATGGACAGGGGGAAAGAGCAGTACTTC. Its protein is CAIMDRGKEQYF.

The rearrangement joins TRBV24-1 to TRBJ2-1, with a weak D call TRBD1 (6 bases). Trimming took off 5 bases at V and 4 bases at J, with 29 bases between the two ends. The CDR3 totals 20 residues. Germline CDR1 KGHDR, CDR2 SFDVKD. The CDR3 nucleotides read TGTGCCACCAGTGGTCTGAGCCCGCAAACAGGGCCCGAGACATACAATGAGCAGTTCTTC. Amino acids: CATSGLSPQTGPETYNEQFF.

This clone was seen at least ten times. The chain carries TRBV5-1 and TRBJ1-1; a possible D gene is TRBD1 (5 bases). The V gene's germline CDR1 is SGHRS and CDR2 YFSETQ. This CDR3 region has 14 residues. V was cut by 4 bases and J by 7 bases, with 17 bases left in between. The CDR3 sequence is CASSPFDRPVEAFF. CDR3 in DNA: TGCGCCAGCAGCCCATTCGACAGACCGGTTGAAGCTTTCTTT.

This clone was picked up a small number of times. V gene TRBV25-1 combines with J gene TRBJ1-6; D gene ambiguous. V was clipped by 3 bases and J by 9 bases, with 9 bases between them. The CDR3 consists of 13 residues. CDR1 and CDR2 from the germline V gene are MGHDK and SYGVNS. The chain's CDR3 is CASSERPGSPLHF. The CDR3 DNA is TGTGCCAGCAGTGAGCGGCCCGGTTCACCCCTCCACTTT.

The V call is TRBV30, the J call TRBJ1-2, with 10 nucleotides matching TRBD1. Germline CDR1 and CDR2: GTSNPN and SVGIG (reference sequence). The CDR3 runs to 13 residues. V was pared by 2 bases and J by 6 bases, with 3 bases of the junction left unmatched. Here the CDR3 DNA reads TGTGCCTGGAGTTTTGGGACAGGGGATGGCTACACCTTC. Translation: CAWSFGTGDGYTF.

V gene TRBV19 combines with J gene TRBJ1-1, with TRBD1 identical over 8 bases. The V and J ends lost 3 bases and 5 bases, in that order; junction bases with no gene match: 8. This CDR3 comprises 15 residues. Germline V gene data show CDR1 as LNHDA and CDR2 as SQIVND (reference sequence). CDR3 sequence reads: CASSMIRQGATEAFF. As DNA, the CDR3 is TGTGCCAGTAGTATGATTCGGCAGGGGGCGACTGAAGCTTTCTTT.

The chain employs TRBV24-1 and TRBJ2-2; the match to TRBD1 covers 11 bases. The CDR3 loop spans 13 amino acids. The germline V gene encodes CDR1 KGHDR and CDR2 SFDVKD. The junction had 0 bases not matched to a gene; V was cut back by 7 bases and J by 6 bases. The CDR3 coding sequence is TGTGCCACCAGGGACAGGGGGCCCGGGGAGCTGTTTTTT. Amino acid sequence: CATRDRGPGELFF.

This chain links TRBV9 with TRBJ2-7; 8 nucleotides align to TRBD2. The CDR3 spans 15 residues. The trim removed 3 bases at V and 2 bases at J, leaving 7 bases unmatched. From germline, CDR1 is SGDLS and CDR2 YYNGEE. CDR3 protein: CASSAGGGSTYEQYF. The CDR3 nucleotides read TGTGCCAGCAGCGCCGGGGGGGGCTCAACCTACGAGCAGTACTTC.

J is TRBJ2-1 and V is TRBV6-5; weak D call: TRBD2 (5 bases). This CDR3 contains 12 residues. Germline V gene sequence: CDR1 MNHEY, CDR2 SVGAGI. The V and J ends lost 7 bases and 12 bases respectively, with 16 bases between them. The CDR3 spells CASNSAAGGQFF. For the CDR3, the DNA is TGTGCCAGCAATAGCGCTGCAGGCGGGCAGTTCTTC.

The chain is built from TRBV4-3 and TRBJ2-5; D remains unclear. Germline CDR1 and CDR2: LGHNA and YSLEER. Deletions cut 0 bases from V and 4 bases from J, with 12 bases between. This CDR3 spans 15 amino acids. The CDR3 is CASSQDHGAGETQYF. The DNA of the CDR3 is TGCGCCAGCAGCCAAGATCATGGTGCAGGAGAGACCCAGTACTTC.

The J gene is TRBJ2-2, the V gene TRBV10-3, with 11 bases matching TRBD1. The germline V gene encodes CDR1 ENHRY and CDR2 SYGVKD. V shed 6 bases and J 5 bases; nucleotides not matched to a gene: 5. The CDR3 length is 15 residues. CDR3 region: CAISPGQGGTGELFF. For the CDR3, the DNA is TGTGCCATCAGCCCGGGACAGGGGGGAACCGGGGAGCTGTTTTTT.

The sample holds many counts of this clone. V usage is TRBV2 and J usage is TRBJ1-1; D is possibly TRBD1 (6 bases). Trimming took 4 bases from V and 1 from J, leaving 7 bases between them. CDR3 length: 13 amino acids. Looked up from germline, CDR1 is SNHLY and CDR2 is FYNNEI. The CDR3 here is CASSAQGNTEAFF. The CDR3 DNA reads as TGTGCCAGCAGTGCACAGGGGAACACTGAAGCTTTCTTT.

V usage is TRBV5-1 and J usage is TRBJ1-3; D is perhaps TRBD1 (6 bases). The V gene's germline CDR1 is SGHRS and CDR2 YFSETQ. The V gene lost 1 base and the J gene lost 4 bases, with 12 bases spanning the gap. This CDR3 has 15 amino acids. The CDR3, as DNA: TGCGCCAGCAGCTTGTTGGCAGGGGACGGAAACACCATATATTTT. Its protein is CASSLLAGDGNTIYF.

V usage is TRBV4-1 and J usage is TRBJ1-2; TRBD1 might be the D (5 bases). CDR3 size: 15 residues. V lost 4 bases and J lost 4, with 16 bases in between. The V gene's germline CDR1 is MGHRA and CDR2 YSYEKL. CDR3: CASSPDPGDSYGYTF. In DNA, the CDR3 is TGCGCCAGCAGCCCCGACCCGGGGGATAGCTATGGCTACACCTTC.

J is TRBJ2-5 and V is TRBV3-1 (or the pseudogene TRBV3-2); maybe TRBD2 (6 bases). CDR1 and CDR2 from the germline V gene are LGHDT and YNNKEL (reference sequence). V was cut by 1 base and J by 9 bases, with 9 bases left in between. CDR3 length: 12 amino acids. The CDR3 spells CASSQGGEAQYF. As DNA, the CDR3 is TGTGCCAGCAGCCAAGGTGGGGAGGCCCAGTACTTC.